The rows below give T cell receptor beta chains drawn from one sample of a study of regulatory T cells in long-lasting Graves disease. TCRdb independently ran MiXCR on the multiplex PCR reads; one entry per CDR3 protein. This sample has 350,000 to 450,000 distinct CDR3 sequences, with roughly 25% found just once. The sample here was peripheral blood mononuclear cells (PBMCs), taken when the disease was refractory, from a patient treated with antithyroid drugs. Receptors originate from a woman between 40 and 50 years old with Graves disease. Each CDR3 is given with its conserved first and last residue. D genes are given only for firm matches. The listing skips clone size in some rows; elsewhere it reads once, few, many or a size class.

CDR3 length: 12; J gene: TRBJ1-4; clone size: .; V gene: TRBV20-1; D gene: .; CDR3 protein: CSAAQINEKLFF; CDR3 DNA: TGCAGTGCTGCCCAAATTAATGAAAAACTGTTTTTT
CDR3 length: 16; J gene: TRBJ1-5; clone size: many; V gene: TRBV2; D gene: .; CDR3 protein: CASSEFGRPGNQPQHF; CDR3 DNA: TGTGCCAGCAGTGAATTCGGCCGACCTGGCAATCAGCCCCAGCATTTT
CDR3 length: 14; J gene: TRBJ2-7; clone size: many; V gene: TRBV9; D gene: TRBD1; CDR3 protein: CASSVADRDYEQYF; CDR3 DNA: TGTGCCAGCAGCGTAGCTGACAGGGACTACGAGCAGTACTTC
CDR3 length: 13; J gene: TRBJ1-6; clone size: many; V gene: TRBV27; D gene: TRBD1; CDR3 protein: CASRGTGLSPLHF; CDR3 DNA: TGTGCCAGCAGAGGGACAGGGCTTTCACCCCTCCACTTT
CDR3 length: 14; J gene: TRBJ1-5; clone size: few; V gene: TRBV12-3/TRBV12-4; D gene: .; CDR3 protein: CASNLGGSNQPQHF; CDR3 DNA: TGTGCCAGCAACCTGGGGGGTAGCAATCAGCCCCAGCATTTT
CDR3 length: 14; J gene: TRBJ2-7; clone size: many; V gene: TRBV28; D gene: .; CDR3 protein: CASRPMGAQILSYF; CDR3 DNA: TGTGCCAGCAGACCAATGGGGGCCCAAATCTTGTCGTACTTC
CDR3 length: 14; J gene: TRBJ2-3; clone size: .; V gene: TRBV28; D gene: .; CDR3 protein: CASSLRSSTDTQYF; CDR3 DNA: TGTGCCAGCAGTTTGCGGAGTAGCACAGATACGCAGTATTTT
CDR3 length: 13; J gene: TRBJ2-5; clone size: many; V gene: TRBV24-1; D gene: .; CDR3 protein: CATSDSEKETQYF; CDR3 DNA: TGTGCCACCAGTGACTCCGAAAAAGAGACCCAGTACTTC
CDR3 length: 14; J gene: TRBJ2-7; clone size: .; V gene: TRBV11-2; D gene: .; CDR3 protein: CASSFGTQECEQYF; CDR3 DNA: TGTGCCAGCAGCTTCGGGACCCAGGAGTGCGAGCAGTACTTC
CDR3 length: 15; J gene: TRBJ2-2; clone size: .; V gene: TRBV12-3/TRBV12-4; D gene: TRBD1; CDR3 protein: CASSLADRGTGELFF; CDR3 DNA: TGTGCCAGCAGTTTAGCGGACAGGGGCACCGGGGAGCTGTTTTTT
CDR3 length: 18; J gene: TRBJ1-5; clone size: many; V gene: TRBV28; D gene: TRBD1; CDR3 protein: CASSLWGTQGGSNQPQHF; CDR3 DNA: TGTGCCAGCAGTTTATGGGGGACACAGGGGGGTAGCAATCAGCCCCAGCATTTT
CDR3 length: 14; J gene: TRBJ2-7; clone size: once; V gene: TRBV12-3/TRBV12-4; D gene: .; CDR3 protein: CASSYEETASEQYF; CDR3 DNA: TGTGCCAGCAGTTACGAGGAGACAGCCTCCGAGCAGTACTTC
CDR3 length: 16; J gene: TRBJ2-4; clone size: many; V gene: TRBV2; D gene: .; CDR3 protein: CASSKGPVTFQNIQYF; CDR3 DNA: TGTGCCAGCAGTAAGGGGCCTGTTACGTTCCAAAACATTCAGTACTTC
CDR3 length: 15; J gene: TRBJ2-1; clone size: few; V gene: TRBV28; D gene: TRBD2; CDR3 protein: CATDELAGGRNEQFF; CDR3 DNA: TGTGCCACCGACGAACTAGCGGGAGGGAGAAATGAGCAGTTCTTC